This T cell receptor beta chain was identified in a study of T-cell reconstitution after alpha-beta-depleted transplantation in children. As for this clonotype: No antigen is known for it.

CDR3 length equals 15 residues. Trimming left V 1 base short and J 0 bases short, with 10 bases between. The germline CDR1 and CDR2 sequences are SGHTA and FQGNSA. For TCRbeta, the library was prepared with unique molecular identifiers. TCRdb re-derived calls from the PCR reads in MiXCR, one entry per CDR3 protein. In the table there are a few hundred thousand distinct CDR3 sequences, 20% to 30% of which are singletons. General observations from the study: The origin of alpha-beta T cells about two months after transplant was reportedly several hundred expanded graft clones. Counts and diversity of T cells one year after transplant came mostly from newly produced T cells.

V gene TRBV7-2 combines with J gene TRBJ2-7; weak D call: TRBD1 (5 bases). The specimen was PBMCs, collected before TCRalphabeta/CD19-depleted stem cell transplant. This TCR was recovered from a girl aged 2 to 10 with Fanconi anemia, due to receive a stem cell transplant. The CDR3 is CASSLVRTSSYEQYF. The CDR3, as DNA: TGTGCCAGCAGCTTAGTAAGGACAAGCTCCTACGAGCAGTACTTC.